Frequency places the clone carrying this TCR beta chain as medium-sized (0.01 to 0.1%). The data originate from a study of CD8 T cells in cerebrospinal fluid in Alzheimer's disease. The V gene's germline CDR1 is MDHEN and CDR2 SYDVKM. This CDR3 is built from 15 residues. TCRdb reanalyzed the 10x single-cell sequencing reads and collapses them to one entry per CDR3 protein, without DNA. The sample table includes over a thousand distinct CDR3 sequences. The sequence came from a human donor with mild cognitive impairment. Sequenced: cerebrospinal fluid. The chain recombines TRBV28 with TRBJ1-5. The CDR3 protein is CASSFRQGFFQPQHF.